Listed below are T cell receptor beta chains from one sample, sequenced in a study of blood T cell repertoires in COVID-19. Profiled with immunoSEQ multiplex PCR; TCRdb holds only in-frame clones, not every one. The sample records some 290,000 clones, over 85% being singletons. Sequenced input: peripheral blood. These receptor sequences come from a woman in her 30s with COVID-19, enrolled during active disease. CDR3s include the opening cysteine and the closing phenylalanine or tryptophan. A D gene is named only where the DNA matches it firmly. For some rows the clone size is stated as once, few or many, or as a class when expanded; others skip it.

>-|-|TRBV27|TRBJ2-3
CASSFGTSTDTQYF
TGTGCCAGCAGTTTCGGTACTAGCACAGATACGCAGTATTTT
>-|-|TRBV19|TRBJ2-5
CASGTGSSRGETQYF
TGTGCCAGTGGGACCGGGAGCTCTAGGGGAGAGACCCAGTACTTC
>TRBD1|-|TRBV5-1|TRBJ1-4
CASHDRGGNEKLFF
TGCGCCAGCCATGACAGGGGTGGAAATGAAAAACTGTTTTTT
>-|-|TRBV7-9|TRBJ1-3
CASSEGLGNTIYF
TGTGCCAGCTCCGAGGGCCTAGGGAACACCATATATTTT
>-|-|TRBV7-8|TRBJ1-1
CASSDTGGGTEAFF
TGTGCCAGCAGCGACACGGGGGGCGGCACTGAAGCTTTCTTT
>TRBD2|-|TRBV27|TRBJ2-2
CASSLSPSGGAFMNTGELFF
TGTGCCAGCAGTTTATCGCCTAGCGGGGGGGCTTTCATGAACACCGGGGAGCTGTTTTTT
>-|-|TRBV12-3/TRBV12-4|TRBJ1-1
CASSLNGGEAFF
TGTGCCAGCAGTTTGAATGGAGGTGAAGCTTTCTTT
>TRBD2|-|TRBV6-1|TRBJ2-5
CASSEDFGTSGMGETQYF
TGTGCCAGCAGTGAAGATTTCGGGACTAGCGGCATGGGAGAGACCCAGTACTTC
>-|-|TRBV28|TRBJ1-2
CASSFSANYGYTF
TGTGCCAGCAGTTTTTCGGCTAACTATGGCTACACCTTC
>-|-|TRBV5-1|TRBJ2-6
CASGYLAAGANVLTF
TGCGCATCAGGGTATCTTGCGGCTGGGGCCAACGTCCTGACTTTC
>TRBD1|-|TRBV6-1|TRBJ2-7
CASSEGDSGSYEQYF
TGTGCCAGCAGTGAAGGGGACAGCGGCTCCTACGAGCAGTACTTC
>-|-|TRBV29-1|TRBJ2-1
CSVERGVYNEQFF
TGCAGCGTTGAAAGGGGCGTCTACAATGAGCAGTTCTTC
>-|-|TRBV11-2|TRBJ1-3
CASSPTEGNTIYF
TGTGCCAGCAGCCCAACGGAGGGAAACACCATATATTTT
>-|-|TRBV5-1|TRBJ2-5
CASSFVRGGETQYF
TGCGCCAGCAGCTTCGTACGAGGAGGAGAGACCCAGTACTTC
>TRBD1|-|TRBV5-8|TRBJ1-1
CASSLGITGGTEAFF
TGTGCCAGCAGTCTTGGTATAACAGGGGGCACTGAAGCTTTCTTT
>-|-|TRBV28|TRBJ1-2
CASSLFLRGYGYTF
TGTGCCAGCAGTTTATTCCTTCGCGGCTATGGCTACACCTTC
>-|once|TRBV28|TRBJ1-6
CASTSRARSPLHF
TGTGCCAGCACCTCGAGGGCTCGTTCACCCCTCCACTTT
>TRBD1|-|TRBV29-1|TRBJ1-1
CSIIDRARNTEAFF
TGCAGCATCATCGACAGGGCAAGAAACACTGAAGCTTTCTTT
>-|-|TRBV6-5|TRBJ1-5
CAVASIPGQPQHF
TGTGCCGTCGCATCGATCCCAGGTCAGCCCCAGCATTTT
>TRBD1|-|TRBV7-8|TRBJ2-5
CASSLRPGQGKETQYF
TGTGCCAGCAGCCTAAGACCGGGACAGGGGAAAGAGACCCAGTACTTC
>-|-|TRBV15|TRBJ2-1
CATSRGPLYNEQFF
TGTGCCACCAGCAGAGGGCCCCTTTACAATGAGCAGTTCTTC
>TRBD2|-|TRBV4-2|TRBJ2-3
CASSRTSGGARTDTQYF
TGTGCCAGCAGCCGAACTAGCGGGGGGGCTCGCACAGATACGCAGTATTTT
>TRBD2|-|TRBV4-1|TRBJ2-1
CASSRSSGGVRDEQFF
TGCGCCAGCAGCCGGAGTAGCGGGGGGGTTCGGGATGAGCAGTTCTTC
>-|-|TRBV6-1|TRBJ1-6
CASSEKRMGGSNSPLHF
TGTGCCAGCAGTGAAAAGCGGATGGGGGGGAGTAATTCACCCCTCCACTTT
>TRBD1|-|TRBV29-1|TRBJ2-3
CSVHLTGSTDTQYF
TGCAGCGTCCATCTGACAGGGAGCACAGATACGCAGTATTTT
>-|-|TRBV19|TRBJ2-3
CASRQGASTDTQYF
TGTGCCAGTAGACAGGGAGCTAGCACAGATACGCAGTATTTT
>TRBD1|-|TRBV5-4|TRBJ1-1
CASSTAGGFSEAFF
TGTGCCAGCAGCACTGCAGGGGGATTCTCTGAAGCTTTCTTT
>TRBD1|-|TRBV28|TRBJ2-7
CASSLAGQGVGTYEQYF
TGTGCCAGCAGTTTAGCGGGACAGGGGGTGGGGACCTACGAGCAGTACTTC
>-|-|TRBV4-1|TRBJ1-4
CASSQTSLNEKLFF
TGCGCCAGCAGCCAGACTTCCCTGAATGAAAAACTGTTTTTT
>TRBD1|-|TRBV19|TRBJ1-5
CASNPRTGVKQPQHF
TGTGCCAGTAACCCTCGGACAGGGGTAAAGCAGCCCCAGCATTTT
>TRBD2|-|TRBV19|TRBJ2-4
CASSIRTSGGLGENIQYF
TGTGCCAGTAGTATCCGGACTAGCGGGGGGCTGGGGGAAAACATTCAGTACTTC
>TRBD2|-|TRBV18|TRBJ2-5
CASSPPGLAETQYF
TGTGCCAGCTCACCACCGGGACTAGCAGAGACCCAGTACTTC
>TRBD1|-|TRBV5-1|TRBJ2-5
CASSLDGQGGQETQYF
TGCGCCAGCAGCTTGGATGGACAGGGTGGCCAAGAGACCCAGTACTTC
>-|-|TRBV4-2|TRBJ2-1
CASPGVNEQFF
TGTGCCAGCCCCGGGGTTAATGAGCAGTTCTTC
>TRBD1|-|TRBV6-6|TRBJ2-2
CASSGDRTNTGELFF
TGTGCCAGCAGTGGGGACAGAACGAACACCGGGGAGCTGTTTTTT
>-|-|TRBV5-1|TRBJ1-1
CASRWGRAPGDTEAFF
TGCGCCAGCAGATGGGGCCGGGCCCCGGGAGACACTGAAGCTTTCTTT
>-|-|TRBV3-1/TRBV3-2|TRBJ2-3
CASGLYGGETDTQYF
TGTGCCAGCGGACTTTACGGGGGAGAGACAGATACGCAGTATTTT
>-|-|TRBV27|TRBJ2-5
CASRPTRNVETQYF
TGTGCCAGCAGACCGACAAGGAACGTTGAGACCCAGTACTTC
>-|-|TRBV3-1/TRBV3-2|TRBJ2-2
CASSQDIRRSRELFF
TGTGCCAGCAGCCAAGATATTAGGCGGAGCCGGGAGCTGTTTTTT
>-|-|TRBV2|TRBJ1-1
CASSEESPMDKEF
TGTGCCAGCAGTGAAGAGAGTCCCATGGACAAGGAGTTT
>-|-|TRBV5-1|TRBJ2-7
CASKQGGYTYEQYF
TGCGCCAGTAAACAGGGAGGGTACACCTACGAGCAGTACTTC
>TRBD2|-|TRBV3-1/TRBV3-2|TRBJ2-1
CASSPREGGEQFF
TGTGCCAGCAGCCCTCGGGAGGGGGGCGAGCAGTTCTTC